Presented here are 30 T cell receptor beta chains from one specimen sequenced in a study of blood T cell repertoires in COVID-19. Data came from immunoSEQ multiplex PCR; TCRdb stores just in-frame clones and leaves some out. Of about 120,000 clones listed, around four fifths were seen once; the top ten hold roughly an eighth. Input material: peripheral blood. These receptors were taken from a human donor in a cohort sampled during active COVID-19.

This clone was counted a few times. The chain joins TRBV10-3 to TRBJ1-1; the match to TRBD1 covers 8 bases. The CDR3 covers 16 residues. The junction had 10 bases not matched to a gene; V was cut back by 4 bases and J by 3 bases. The germline CDR1 and CDR2 sequences are ENHRY and SYGVKD. This CDR3 is CAISVFRGRSDTEAFF. Here the CDR3 DNA reads TGTGCCATCAGTGTATTCAGGGGGCGGTCGGACACTGAAGCTTTCTTT.

This clone has just a few counts. CDR3 residues: CASSLWASGGTDTQYF. CDR3 DNA sequence: TGTGCCAGCAGCTTATGGGCTAGCGGGGGGACAGATACGCAGTATTTT. This sequence joins TRBV5-8 and TRBJ2-3; 11 nucleotides align to TRBD2. Germline loops: CDR1 SGHTS, CDR2 YDEGEE. V lost 2 bases and J lost 3; bases outside the gene matches: 5. The CDR3 is 16 amino acids. The whole variable domain, remainder taken from reference TRBV5-8 and TRBJ2-3, is EAGVTQSPTHLIKTRGQQATLRCSPISGHTSVYWYQQALGLGLQFLLWYDEGEERNRGNFPPRFSGRQFPNYSSELNVNALELEDSALYLCASSLWASGGTDTQYFGPGTRLTVL.

This clone was observed at least ten times. V gene TRBV4-1 combines with J gene TRBJ2-7; a weak D match, TRBD2 (6 bases). Trimming left V 1 base short and J 5 bases short, with 12 bases between. The germline CDR1 and CDR2 sequences are MGHRA and YSYEKL. CDR3 length equals 14 residues. The CDR3 nucleotides are TGCGCCAGCAGCCAAGGACTGGGGGGAGACGAGCAGTACTTC. It yields the protein CASSQGLGGDEQYF.

The rearrangement links TRBV7-2 to TRBJ2-5; TRBD2 matches at 10 bases. CDR3 length: 18 amino acids. J gave up 0 bases and V 1 base, and 8 bases lay outside the gene matches. Germline V lookup: CDR1 SGHTA, CDR2 FQGNSA. The CDR3 region is CASSLVGSGGPYQETQYF. The CDR3 region has the DNA TGTGCCAGCAGCTTAGTTGGTAGCGGGGGGCCGTACCAAGAGACCCAGTACTTC. Full variable domain (remainder filled in from reference TRBV7-2 and TRBJ2-5): GAGVSQSPSNKVTEKGKDVELRCDPISGHTALYWYRQSLGQGLEFLIYFQGNSAPDKSGLPSDRFSAERTGGSVSTLTIQRTQQEDSAVYLCASSLVGSGGPYQETQYFGPGTRLLVL.

The chain recombines TRBV5-1 with TRBJ2-7; tentative D call: TRBD2 (5 bases). The CDR3 length is 14 residues. V lost 4 bases to trimming and J lost 4 bases, with 15 bases between them. Germline CDR1 is SGHRS and CDR2 is YFSETQ. This CDR3 reads CASSPGSYLYEQYF. The CDR3 DNA reads as TGCGCCAGCAGCCCGGGGAGCTACCTTTACGAGCAGTACTTC.

This clone occurred a few times. The CDR3 sequence is CASSLERGGAGEQYF. CDR3 sequence (DNA): TGTGCCAGCAGCTTGGAACGAGGGGGGGCAGGAGAGCAGTACTTC. The chain uses TRBV5-4 and TRBJ2-7; weak D call: TRBD2 (7 bases). Per germline, CDR1 SGHNT and CDR2 YYREEE (reference sequence). The CDR3 sequence is 15 residues long. Trimming cost V 0 bases and J 7 bases, with 17 bases left between them.

This chain joins TRBV3-1 (or the pseudogene TRBV3-2) and TRBJ2-5; TRBD2 aligns across 13 bases. The CDR3 is 18 residues long. The J segment lost 5 bases and the V segment lost 5 bases, leaving 14 bases of the junction unmatched. Germline V gene sequence: CDR1 LGHDT, CDR2 YNNKEL (reference sequence). This chain's CDR3 is CASSSTSGGAGGVETQYF. The CDR3 DNA is TGTGCCAGCAGCAGTACTAGCGGGGGGGCTGGAGGGGTCGAGACCCAGTACTTC.

The rearrangement joins TRBV10-3 to TRBJ2-3, with 11 bases lining up with TRBD2. The CDR3 extends over 17 amino acids. From germline, CDR1 is ENHRY and CDR2 SYGVKD. V gave up 2 bases and J gave up 0 bases; unmatched junction bases: 4. The CDR3 sequence: CAISERLAGGSTDTQYF. The CDR3 DNA is TGTGCCATCAGTGAGAGGTTAGCGGGGGGGAGCACAGATACGCAGTATTTT.

The V gene is TRBV4-1, the J gene TRBJ1-4, with D uncertain. V lost 0 bases to trimming and J lost 5 bases, with 16 bases between them. The CDR3 totals 17 residues. The V gene's germline CDR1 is MGHRA and CDR2 YSYEKL. CDR3 loop: CASSQDQPSGLNEKLFF. CDR3 nucleotide sequence: TGCGCCAGCAGCCAAGATCAACCGAGTGGTTTGAATGAAAAACTGTTTTTT.

The V gene is TRBV14, the J gene TRBJ1-1; no clear D. With 1 base removed from V and 1 base from J, the gap between germline ends came to 4 bases. Germline CDR1 and CDR2: SGHDN and FVKESK. The CDR3 has 13 amino acids. This CDR3 reads CASSQVRNTEAFF. CDR3 sequence (DNA): TGTGCCAGCAGCCAAGTGAGGAACACTGAAGCTTTCTTT.

This sequence joins TRBV3-1 (or the pseudogene TRBV3-2) and TRBJ2-7, with D possibly TRBD2 on 6 matching bases. In germline, CDR1 is LGHDT, CDR2 YNNKEL (reference sequence). The CDR3 runs 17 residues. V was pared by 3 bases and J by 2 bases, with 20 bases between. CDR3 nucleotide sequence: TGTGCCAGCAGCCATATAAGCGGACACAGCGGGCCCTACGAGCAGTACTTC. It yields the protein CASSHISGHSGPYEQYF.

The chain couples TRBV6-6 to TRBJ2-7, with a weak D call TRBD2 (6 bases). Between the trimmed V and J ends, which lost 5 bases and 2 bases, there was a span of 13 bases. CDR1 MNHNY and CDR2 SVGAGI come from the germline V gene (reference sequence). The length of the CDR3 is 14 residues. The CDR3: CASSISSGAYEQYF. The CDR3 DNA is TGTGCCAGCAGTATCAGTTCGGGGGCCTACGAGCAGTACTTC.

CDR3 sequence reads: CASSEAGMGYGYTF. The CDR3 region has the DNA TGTGCCAGCAGTGAGGCAGGTATGGGCTATGGCTACACCTTC. This rearrangement joins TRBV25-1 to TRBJ1-2; D call uncertain. CDR3 size: 14 residues. Germline V gene lookup returns CDR1 MGHDK and CDR2 SYGVNS. The V end was cut by 3 bases, the J end by 4 bases, with 12 bases between.

V is TRBV5-4 and J is TRBJ2-7; the D gene is possibly TRBD2 (6 bases). Trimming left V 4 bases short and J 6 bases short, with 14 bases between. CDR3 length equals 13 residues. CDR1 and CDR2 (germline): SGHNT, YYREEE (reference sequence). The CDR3 DNA is TGTGCCAGCAGCGGTGGTGGGGGACTCGAGCAGTACTTC. Residues: CASSGGGGLEQYF.

V usage is TRBV5-6 and J usage is TRBJ1-2; D is ambiguous. Germline V gene sequence: CDR1 SGHDT, CDR2 YYEEEE. The CDR3 runs 13 residues. Between the trimmed V and J ends, which lost 1 base and 3 bases, there was a span of 7 bases. The CDR3 loop is CASSLSGHYGYTF. The CDR3, as DNA: TGTGCCAGCAGCTTGAGTGGGCACTATGGCTACACCTTC.

The chain employs TRBV5-4 and TRBJ2-7, with TRBD2 identical over 8 bases. The CDR3 loop spans 14 amino acids. The V gene end was trimmed by 4 bases and the J gene end by 4 bases; junction bases not matched to a gene: 7. Per germline, CDR1 SGHNT and CDR2 YYREEE (reference sequence). CDR3 amino acids: CASSAGGAGYEQYF. The CDR3 bases are TGTGCCAGCAGCGCCGGGGGGGCCGGGTACGAGCAGTACTTC.

The chain has TRBV6-1 and TRBJ1-1; 7 nucleotides align to TRBD1. CDR1 and CDR2 (germline): MNHNS, SASEGT. The CDR3 contains 15 residues. J was trimmed by 1 base and V by 2 bases; bases with no gene match: 4. Here the CDR3 reads CASSEYRQGNTEAFF. The DNA of the CDR3 is TGTGCCAGCAGTGAATATCGACAGGGGAACACTGAAGCTTTCTTT.

The chain carries TRBV11-2 and TRBJ2-5; possibly TRBD2 for D (5 bases). The V end was cut by 8 bases, the J end by 5 bases, with 9 bases between. Germline V gives CDR1 SGHAT, CDR2 FQNNGV. The CDR3 consists of 11 residues. The CDR3 nucleotides read TGTGCCAGCGCGACGGGGGAGACCCAGTACTTC. This sequence encodes CASATGETQYF. Full variable domain (missing parts from reference TRBV11-2 and TRBJ2-5): EAGVAQSPRYKIIEKRQSVAFWCNPISGHATLYWYQQILGQGPKLLIQFQNNGVVDDSQLPKDRFSAERLKGVDSTLKIQPAKLEDSAVYLCASATGETQYFGPGTRLLVL.

This clone was recorded a few times. The chain uses TRBV5-1 and TRBJ2-2; TRBD1 agrees at 8 bases. Trimming removed 2 bases from V and 1 base from J; junction bases left unmatched: 1. The germline gives CDR1 SGHRS, CDR2 YFSETQ. The CDR3 spans 15 residues. This CDR3 is CASSFGTGNTGELFF. For the CDR3, the DNA is TGCGCCAGCAGCTTCGGGACAGGGAACACCGGGGAGCTGTTTTTT. Full variable domain (rest looked up from reference TRBV5-1 and TRBJ2-2): KAGVTQTPRYLIKTRGQQVTLSCSPISGHRSVSWYQQTPGQGLQFLFEYFSETQRNKGNFPGRFSGRQFSNSRSEMNVSTLELGDSALYLCASSFGTGNTGELFFGEGSRLTVL.

In its sample, this clone was seen a few times. Written as DNA, the CDR3 is TGCGCCAGCAGCCAAGCGGTCCCCACCGGGGAGCTGTTTTTT. Translating it yields CASSQAVPTGELFF. J is TRBJ2-2 and V is TRBV4-3, with unresolved D. The germline V gene encodes CDR1 LGHNA and CDR2 YSLEER. Trimming removed 1 base from V and 4 bases from J, with 7 bases in between. The CDR3 loop spans 14 amino acids.

The chain couples TRBV5-1 to TRBJ2-1; D call uncertain. Germline V gene lookup returns CDR1 SGHRS and CDR2 YFSETQ. The V end was cut by 5 bases, the J end by 4 bases, with 10 bases between. The CDR3 length is 13 residues. The chain's CDR3 is CASSLTSYNEQFF. The CDR3, as DNA: TGCGCCAGCAGTTTGACATCATACAATGAGCAGTTCTTC.

This clone was seen more than once but under ten times. The chain links TRBV6-5 to TRBJ2-3; 7 nucleotides agree with TRBD2. Germline assignment: CDR1 MNHEY and CDR2 SVGAGI. The CDR3 contains 14 residues. Trimming took 6 bases from V and 2 from J; bases not matched to a gene: 5. The CDR3 DNA is TGTGCCAGCAGAGCGGGACGGTTCACAGATACGCAGTATTTT. Its translation: CASRAGRFTDTQYF.

CDR3 loop: CASSLASGTDRYEQYF. CDR3 DNA: TGTGCCAGCAGCTTAGCCTCCGGGACAGATCGCTACGAGCAGTACTTC. The chain links TRBV7-2 to TRBJ2-7, with TRBD1 identical over 7 bases. V lost 0 bases, J lost 3 bases, and 8 bases stayed unmatched. The CDR3 length is 16 residues. Germline V CDR1 and CDR2: SGHTA, FQGNSA.

This clone has only one observation. The V call is TRBV5-1, the J call TRBJ1-3; D remains ambiguous. Germline CDR1 and CDR2: SGHRS and YFSETQ. Trimming cost V 4 bases and J 4 bases, with 12 bases left between them. This CDR3 has 14 residues. The CDR3 nucleotides are TGCGCCAGCAGCCCCCTCGGAGGAGGAAACACCATATATTTT. It encodes CASSPLGGGNTIYF. Together with reference TRBV5-1 and TRBJ1-3, the CDR3 gives the full variable domain: KAGVTQTPRYLIKTRGQQVTLSCSPISGHRSVSWYQQTPGQGLQFLFEYFSETQRNKGNFPGRFSGRQFSNSRSEMNVSTLELGDSALYLCASSPLGGGNTIYFGEGSWLTVV.

The chain uses TRBV5-1 and TRBJ1-1; D unresolved. Between the trimmed V and J ends, which lost 0 bases and 11 bases, there was a span of 11 bases. Germline V gene lookup returns CDR1 SGHRS and CDR2 YFSETQ. The CDR3 extends over 12 amino acids. DNA of the CDR3: TGCGCCAGCAGCTTGGATCAGGTTGAGGCTTTCTTT. Residues: CASSLDQVEAFF. Drawing the rest from reference TRBV5-1 and TRBJ1-1, the complete variable domain is KAGVTQTPRYLIKTRGQQVTLSCSPISGHRSVSWYQQTPGQGLQFLFEYFSETQRNKGNFPGRFSGRQFSNSRSEMNVSTLELGDSALYLCASSLDQVEAFFGQGTRLTVV.

The V gene is TRBV2, the J gene TRBJ2-7, with D possibly TRBD2 on 5 matching bases. V was pared by 1 base and J by 0 bases, with 10 bases between. This CDR3 spans 15 amino acids. The germline V gene has CDR1 SNHLY and CDR2 FYNNEI. CDR3 sequence reads: CASSEDWRSSYEQYF. The CDR3 DNA follows: TGTGCCAGCAGTGAAGACTGGAGGAGCTCCTACGAGCAGTACTTC.

The J gene is TRBJ2-7, the V gene TRBV27, with D perhaps matching TRBD2 (5 bases). From germline, CDR1 is MNHEY and CDR2 SMNVEV (reference sequence). This CDR3 is 15 amino acids long. Trimming stripped 2 bases from V and 6 bases from J, with 17 bases between. CDR3 DNA sequence: TGTGCCAGCAGTTTAGGATCCCCACTAGATGGCGAGCAGTACTTC. As protein: CASSLGSPLDGEQYF.

V gene TRBV6-2 or TRBV6-3 combines with J gene TRBJ2-1; D perhaps matches TRBD2 (6 bases). V lost 5 bases and J lost 6, with 11 bases in between. The length of the CDR3 is 13 residues. Germline CDR1 and CDR2: MNHEY and SVGEGT. The CDR3 reads CASSSREINEQFF. The CDR3 DNA reads as TGTGCCAGCAGTAGCCGGGAGATCAATGAGCAGTTCTTC.

The chain is built from TRBV6-2 or TRBV6-3 and TRBJ2-2, with D unclear. CDR1 and CDR2 from the germline V gene are MNHEY and SVGEGT. This CDR3 has 12 residues. The ends were cut back, 2 bases at V and 6 bases at J, with 4 bases in the middle. DNA of the CDR3: TGTGCCAGCAGTTACGCGCCCGGGGAGCTGTTTTTT. Residues: CASSYAPGELFF.

The rearrangement links TRBV6-6 to TRBJ2-7; 10 nucleotides align to TRBD1. CDR1 and CDR2 (germline): MNHNY, SVGAGI (reference sequence). The trim removed 5 bases at V and 12 bases at J, leaving 13 bases unmatched. CDR3 length: 14 residues. The CDR3 loop reads CASSKPGQGIEVYF. The CDR3 DNA reads as TGTGCCAGCAGTAAACCGGGACAGGGGATCGAGGTGTACTTC.